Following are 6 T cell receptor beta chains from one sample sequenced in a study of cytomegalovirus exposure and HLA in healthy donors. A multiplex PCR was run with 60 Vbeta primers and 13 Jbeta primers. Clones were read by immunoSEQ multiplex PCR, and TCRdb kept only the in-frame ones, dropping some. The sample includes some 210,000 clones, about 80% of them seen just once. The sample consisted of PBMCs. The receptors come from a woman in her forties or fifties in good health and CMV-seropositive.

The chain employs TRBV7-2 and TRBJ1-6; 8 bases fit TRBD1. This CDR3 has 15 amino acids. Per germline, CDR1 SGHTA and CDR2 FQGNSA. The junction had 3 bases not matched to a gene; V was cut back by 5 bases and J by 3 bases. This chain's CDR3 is CASSQGTGYNSPLHF. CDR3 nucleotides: TGTGCCAGCAGCCAGGGGACAGGCTATAATTCACCCCTCCACTTT. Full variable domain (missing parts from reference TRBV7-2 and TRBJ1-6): GAGVSQSPSNKVTEKGKDVELRCDPISGHTALYWYRQSLGQGLEFLIYFQGNSAPDKSGLPSDRFSAERTGGSVSTLTIQRTQQEDSAVYLCASSQGTGYNSPLHFGNGTRLTVT.

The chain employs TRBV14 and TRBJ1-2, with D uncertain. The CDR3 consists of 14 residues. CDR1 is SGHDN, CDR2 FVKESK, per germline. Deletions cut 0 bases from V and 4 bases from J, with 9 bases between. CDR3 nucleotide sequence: TGTGCCAGCAGCCAAGATGATAGGAGCTATGGCTACACCTTC. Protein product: CASSQDDRSYGYTF.

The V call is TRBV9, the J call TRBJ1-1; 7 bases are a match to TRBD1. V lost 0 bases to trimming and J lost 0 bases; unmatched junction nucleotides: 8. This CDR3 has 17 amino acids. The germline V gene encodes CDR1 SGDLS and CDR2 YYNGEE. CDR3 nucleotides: TGTGCCAGCAGCGTAGATGGAGGGGGCCGCATGAACACTGAAGCTTTCTTT. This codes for CASSVDGGGRMNTEAFF.

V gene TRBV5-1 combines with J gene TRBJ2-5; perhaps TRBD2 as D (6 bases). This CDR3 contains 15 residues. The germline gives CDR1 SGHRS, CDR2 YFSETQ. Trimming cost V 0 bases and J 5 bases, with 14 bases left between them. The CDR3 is CASSLDRVAGETQYF. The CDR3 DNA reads TGCGCCAGCAGCTTGGATCGGGTGGCGGGGGAGACCCAGTACTTC.

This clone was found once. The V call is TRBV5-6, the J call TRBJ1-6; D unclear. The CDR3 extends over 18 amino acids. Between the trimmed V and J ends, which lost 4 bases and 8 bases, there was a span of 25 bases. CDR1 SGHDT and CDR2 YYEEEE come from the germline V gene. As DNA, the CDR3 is TGTGCCAGCAGCGAAACCCTTTTCGAGGCCTCCTGGGATTCACCCCTCCACTTT. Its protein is CASSETLFEASWDSPLHF.

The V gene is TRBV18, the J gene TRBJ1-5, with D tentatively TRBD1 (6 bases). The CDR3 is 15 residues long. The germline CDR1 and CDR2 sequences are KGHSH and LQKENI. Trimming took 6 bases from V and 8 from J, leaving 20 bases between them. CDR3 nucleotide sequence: TGTGCCAGCTCCCAGGGACATGGTGGGTTGGAGCCCCAGCATTTT. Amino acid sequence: CASSQGHGGLEPQHF.